This T cell receptor (beta chain) was identified during a study of blood T cell repertoires in COVID-19. Using immunoSEQ multiplex PCR, the repertoire was profiled, and TCRdb retains in-frame clones only, with some absent. The sample consists of 150,000 to 200,000 clones, 75% to 85% of them appearing once. This CDR3 is built from 13 residues. Germline CDR1 MNHEY, CDR2 SMNVEV (reference sequence). With 6 bases removed from V and 1 base from J, the gap between germline ends came to 9 bases. The sequenced sample consisted of peripheral blood. The chain uses TRBV27 and TRBJ1-1, with D maybe TRBD1 (6 bases). This TCR derives from an elderly woman with COVID-19, enrolled during active disease. The chain's CDR3 is CASRGAGNTEAFF. Here the CDR3 DNA reads TGTGCCAGCAGGGGGGCAGGGAACACTGAAGCTTTCTTT.